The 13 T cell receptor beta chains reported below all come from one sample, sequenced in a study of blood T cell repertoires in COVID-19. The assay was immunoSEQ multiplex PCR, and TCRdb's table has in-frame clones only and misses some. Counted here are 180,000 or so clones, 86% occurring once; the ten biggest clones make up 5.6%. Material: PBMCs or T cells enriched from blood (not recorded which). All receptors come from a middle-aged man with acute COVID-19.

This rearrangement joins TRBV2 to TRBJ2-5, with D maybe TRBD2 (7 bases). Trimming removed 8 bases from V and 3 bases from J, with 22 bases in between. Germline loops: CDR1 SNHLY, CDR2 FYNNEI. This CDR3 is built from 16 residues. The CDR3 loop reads CASRLGSGTLKETQYF. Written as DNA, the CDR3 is TGTGCCAGCCGGCTGGGGAGCGGGACACTGAAAGAGACCCAGTACTTC. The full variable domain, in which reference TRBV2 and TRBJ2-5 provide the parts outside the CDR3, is EPEVTQTPSHQVTQMGQEVILRCVPISNHLYFYWYRQILGQKVEFLVSFYNNEISEKSEIFDDQFSVERPDGSNFTLKIRSTKLEDSAMYFCASRLGSGTLKETQYFGPGTRLLVL.

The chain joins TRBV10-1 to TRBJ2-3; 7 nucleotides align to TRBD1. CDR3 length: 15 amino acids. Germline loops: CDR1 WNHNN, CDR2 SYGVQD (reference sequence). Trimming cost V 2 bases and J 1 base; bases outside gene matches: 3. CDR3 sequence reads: CASSEDGTGTDTQYF. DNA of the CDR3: TGCGCCAGCAGTGAGGATGGGACAGGCACAGATACGCAGTATTTT.

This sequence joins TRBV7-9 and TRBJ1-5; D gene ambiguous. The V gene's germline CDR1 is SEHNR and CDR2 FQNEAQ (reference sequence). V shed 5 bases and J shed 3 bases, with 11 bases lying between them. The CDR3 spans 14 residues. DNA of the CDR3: TGTGCCAGCAGCAACCCAGGTTCCAATCAGCCCCAGCATTTT. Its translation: CASSNPGSNQPQHF.

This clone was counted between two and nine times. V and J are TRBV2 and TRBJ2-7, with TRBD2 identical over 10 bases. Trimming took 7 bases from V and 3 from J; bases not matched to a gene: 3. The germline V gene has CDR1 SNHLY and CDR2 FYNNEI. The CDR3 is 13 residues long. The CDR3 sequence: CASKREGDYEQYF. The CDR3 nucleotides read TGTGCCAGCAAGCGGGAGGGGGACTACGAGCAGTACTTC.

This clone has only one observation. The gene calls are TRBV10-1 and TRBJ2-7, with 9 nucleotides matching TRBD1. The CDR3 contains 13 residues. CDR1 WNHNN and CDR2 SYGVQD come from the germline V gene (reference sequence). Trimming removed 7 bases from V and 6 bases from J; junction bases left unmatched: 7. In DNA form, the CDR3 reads TGCGCCAGCAAATACAGGGGGCGGGGCGAGCAGTACTTC. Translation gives CASKYRGRGEQYF.

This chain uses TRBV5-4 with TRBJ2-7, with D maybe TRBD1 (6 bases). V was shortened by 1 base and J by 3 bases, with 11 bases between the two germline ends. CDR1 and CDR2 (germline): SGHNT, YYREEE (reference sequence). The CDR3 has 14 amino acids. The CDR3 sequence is CASSLFTGSYEQYF. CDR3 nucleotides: TGTGCCAGCAGCTTGTTCACAGGGAGCTACGAGCAGTACTTC. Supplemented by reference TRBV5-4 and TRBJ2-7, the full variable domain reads ETGVTQSPTHLIKTRGQQVTLRCSSQSGHNTVSWYQQALGQGPQFIFQYYREEENGRGNFPPRFSGLQFPNYSSELNVNALELDDSALYLCASSLFTGSYEQYFGPGTRLTVT.

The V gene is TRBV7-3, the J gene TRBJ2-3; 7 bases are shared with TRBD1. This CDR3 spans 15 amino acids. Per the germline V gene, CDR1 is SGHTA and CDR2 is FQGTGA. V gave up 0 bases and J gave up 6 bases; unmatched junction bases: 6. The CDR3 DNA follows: TGTGCCAGCAGCTTAACGGGGACAGACGACGATACGCAGTATTTT. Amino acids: CASSLTGTDDDTQYF.

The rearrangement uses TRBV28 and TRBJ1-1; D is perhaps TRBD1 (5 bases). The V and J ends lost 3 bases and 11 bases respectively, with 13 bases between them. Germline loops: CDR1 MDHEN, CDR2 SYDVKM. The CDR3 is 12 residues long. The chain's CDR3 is CASSLLRGGAFF. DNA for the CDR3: TGTGCCAGCAGTTTGTTACGGGGGGGGGCTTTCTTT.

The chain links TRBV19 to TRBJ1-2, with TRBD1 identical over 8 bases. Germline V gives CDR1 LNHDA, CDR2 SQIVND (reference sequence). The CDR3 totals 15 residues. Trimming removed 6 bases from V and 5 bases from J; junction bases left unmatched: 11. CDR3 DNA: TGTGCCAGTAGAGTCGCTGACAGGGGAGGTTATGGCTACACCTTC. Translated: CASRVADRGGYGYTF. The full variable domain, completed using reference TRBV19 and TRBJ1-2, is DGGITQSPKYLFRKEGQNVTLSCEQNLNHDAMYWYRQDPGQGLRLIYYSQIVNDFQKGDIAEGYSVSREKKESFPLTVTSAQKNPTAFYLCASRVADRGGYGYTFGSGTRLTVV.

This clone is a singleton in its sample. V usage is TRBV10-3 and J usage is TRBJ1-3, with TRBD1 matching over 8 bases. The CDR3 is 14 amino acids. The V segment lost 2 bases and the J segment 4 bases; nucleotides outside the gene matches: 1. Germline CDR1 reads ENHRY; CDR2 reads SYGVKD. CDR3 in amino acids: CAISEDRGGNTIYF. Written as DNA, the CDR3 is TGTGCCATCAGTGAGGACAGGGGCGGAAACACCATATATTTT.

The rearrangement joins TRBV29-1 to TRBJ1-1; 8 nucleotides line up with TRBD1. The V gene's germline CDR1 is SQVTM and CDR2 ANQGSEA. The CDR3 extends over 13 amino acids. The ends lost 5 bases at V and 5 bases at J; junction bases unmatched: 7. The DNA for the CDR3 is TGCAGCGTTATAACCGGGACAGGAACTGAAGCTTTCTTT. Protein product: CSVITGTGTEAFF.

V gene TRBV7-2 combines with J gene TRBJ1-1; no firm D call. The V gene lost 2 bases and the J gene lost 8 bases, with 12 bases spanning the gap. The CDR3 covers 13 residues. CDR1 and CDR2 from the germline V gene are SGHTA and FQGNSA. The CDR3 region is CASSLSARREAFF. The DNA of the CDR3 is TGTGCCAGCAGCTTAAGCGCACGGCGAGAAGCTTTCTTT.

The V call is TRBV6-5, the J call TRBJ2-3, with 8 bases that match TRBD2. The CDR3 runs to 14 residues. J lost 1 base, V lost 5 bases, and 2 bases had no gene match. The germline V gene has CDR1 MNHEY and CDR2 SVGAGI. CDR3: CASSTSGRTDTQYF. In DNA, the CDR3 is TGTGCCAGCAGTACTAGCGGCCGCACAGATACGCAGTATTTT.